The 2 T cell receptor beta chains presented below share a single source sample, sequenced in a study of cytotoxic CD8 clonotypes in ibrutinib-treated CLL. Produced via immunoSEQ multiplex PCR; TCRdb's table is partial and in-frame only. The sample yields around 330,000 clones, around 66% seen once. Sequences were derived from PBMCs, sampled after 36 months of ibrutinib treatment. These receptors came from a human donor with chronic lymphocytic leukemia.

V is TRBV28 and J is TRBJ2-7; 8 nucleotides align to TRBD1. CDR1 is MDHEN and CDR2 is SYDVKM in the germline V gene. CDR3 length: 13 residues. The V segment lost 6 bases and the J segment 2 bases; nucleotides outside the gene matches: 3. CDR3 residues: CASSGQGPYEQYF. The CDR3 bases are TGTGCCAGCAGCGGACAGGGTCCCTACGAGCAGTACTTC.

The V gene is TRBV9, the J gene TRBJ2-2; no clear D. Trimming left V 0 bases short and J 0 bases short, with 9 bases between. CDR1 is SGDLS and CDR2 is YYNGEE in the germline V gene. The CDR3 runs to 16 residues. The chain's CDR3 is CASSVAVSSNTGELFF. The CDR3 DNA is TGTGCCAGCAGCGTAGCGGTCAGCTCGAACACCGGGGAGCTGTTTTTT. Using reference TRBV9 and TRBJ2-2 for the parts outside the CDR3, the full variable domain is DSGVTQTPKHLITATGQRVTLRCSPRSGDLSVYWYQQSLDQGLQFLIQYYNGEERAKGNILERFSAQQFPDLHSELNLSSLELGDSALYFCASSVAVSSNTGELFFGEGSRLTVL.